One and the same sample provided the 27 T cell receptor beta chains below, sequenced in a study of T-cell memory formation after mild COVID-19. TCRdb reprocessed the 5' RACE reads with MiXCR, giving one entry per CDR3 protein. Among 200,000 or so distinct CDR3 sequences listed, around 9.1% were seen once. The sequenced sample was PBMCs or a T cell subset sorted from them (not recorded which). The receptors here all came from a man aged 18 to 29 who had mild COVID-19 (a few samples of this study predate the infection). Cell type and time point are not known.

The rearrangement links TRBV6-2 or TRBV6-3 to TRBJ2-4; a possible D gene is TRBD2 (6 bases). The CDR3 is made up of 19 amino acids. CDR1 and CDR2 from the germline V gene are MNHEY and SVGEGT. Trimming shortened V by 2 bases and J by 1 base, and 21 bases separated the two germline ends. CDR3 in amino acids: CASSYGQRDSHLAKNIQYF. The CDR3 nucleotides are TGTGCCAGCAGTTACGGGCAAAGGGACTCCCATCTGGCCAAAAACATTCAGTACTTC.

The genes are TRBV2 and TRBJ2-7, with 9 bases matching TRBD1. Per the germline V gene, CDR1 is SNHLY and CDR2 is FYNNEI. This CDR3 region has 14 residues. With V trimmed by 6 bases and J by 2 bases, 5 bases remained unmatched. The CDR3 sequence: CASRGGQGPYEQYV. The DNA of the CDR3 is TGTGCCAGCAGGGGGGGACAGGGTCCCTACGAGCAGTACGTC.

The chain employs TRBV7-2 and TRBJ2-3; 12 positions agree with TRBD2. Germline V gene lookup returns CDR1 SGHTA and CDR2 FQGNSA. The CDR3 contains 16 residues. V lost 2 bases, J lost 3 bases, and 3 bases stayed unmatched. CDR3 in DNA: TGTGCCAGCAGCTTACTAGCGGGGGGGCTGACAGATACGCAGTATTTT. This gives the protein CASSLLAGGLTDTQYF.

This clonotype was counted only a few times. The gene calls are TRBV10-1 and TRBJ2-5; D is unclear. The V gene's germline CDR1 is WNHNN and CDR2 SYGVQD (reference sequence). Trimming cost V 7 bases and J 5 bases, with 5 bases left between them. This CDR3 is built from 10 residues. The CDR3 coding sequence is TGCGCCAGCATGAGGGAGACCCAGTACTTC. It encodes CASMRETQYF.

The sample holds many counts of this clonotype. This chain joins TRBV7-6 and TRBJ2-5, with a weak D call TRBD2 (6 bases). Trimming removed 5 bases at V and 7 bases at J, with 17 bases between. The CDR3 extends over 14 amino acids. CDR1 SGHVS and CDR2 FNYEAQ come from the germline V gene. The CDR3: CASSPQTREVTQYF. The CDR3 DNA reads as TGTGCCAGCAGCCCCCAGACTAGAGAAGTGACCCAGTACTTC. The full variable domain, its missing parts supplied by reference TRBV7-6 and TRBJ2-5, is GAGVSQSPRYKVTKRGQDVALRCDPISGHVSLYWYRQALGQGPEFLTYFNYEAQQDKSGLPNDRFSAERPEGSISTLTIQRTEQRDSAMYRCASSPQTREVTQYFGPGTRLLVL.

This clonotype was seen only a few times. The chain uses TRBV9 and TRBJ2-3; D may be TRBD2 (6 bases). CDR1 is SGDLS and CDR2 is YYNGEE in the germline V gene. Trimming removed 6 bases at V and 1 base at J, with 15 bases between. CDR3 length equals 15 residues. For the CDR3, the DNA is TGTGCCAGCACCACCGGTTGGGGGGGCACAGATACGCAGTATTTT. Translating gives CASTTGWGGTDTQYF.

There are many counts of this clonotype. DNA of the CDR3: TGCGCCAGCAGCATGCAAAAAGGGGGGCGCGAGCAGTACTTC. Protein sequence: CASSMQKGGREQYF. This chain uses TRBV4-3 with TRBJ2-7; D is perhaps TRBD1 or TRBD2 (6 bases each). This CDR3 comprises 14 residues. Germline assignment: CDR1 LGHNA and CDR2 YSLEER. Trimming took 5 bases from V and 6 from J, leaving 17 bases between them.

This clonotype was seen only a few times. This chain joins TRBV7-9 and TRBJ1-3, with 9 bases lining up with TRBD1. The CDR3 is 21 amino acids. The germline CDR1 and CDR2 sequences are SEHNR and FQNEAQ (reference sequence). Trimming took 5 bases from V and 0 from J; bases not matched to a gene: 20. In DNA form, the CDR3 reads TGTGCCAGCAGCCCCCGAAAGTTGGGACAGGGACTACTCCACTCTGGAAACACCATATATTTT. Its protein product is CASSPRKLGQGLLHSGNTIYF.

This sequence joins TRBV4-2 and TRBJ1-2, with D hard to call. Trimming pared 2 bases from V and 4 bases from J, leaving 14 bases between. This CDR3 contains 15 residues. Germline V gene lookup returns CDR1 LGHNA and CDR2 YNFKEQ. CDR3 region: CASSQIPAGGYGYTF. Here the CDR3 DNA reads TGTGCCAGCAGCCAAATCCCGGCAGGCGGCTATGGCTACACCTTC.

CDR3 in DNA: TGTGCCAGCAGCTCCCCACGGGGTCGGCACGAGCAGTACTTC. Amino acid sequence: CASSSPRGRHEQYF. The V and J genes are TRBV11-2 and TRBJ2-7; possible D gene TRBD2, 5 bases. V was pared by 4 bases and J by 5 bases, with 15 bases between. Germline loops: CDR1 SGHAT, CDR2 FQNNGV. CDR3 length equals 14 residues.

The sample holds a few counts of this clonotype. The chain combines TRBV19 with TRBJ2-5; 9 nucleotides line up with TRBD1. The CDR3 covers 14 residues. CDR1 and CDR2 (germline): LNHDA, SQIVND (reference sequence). V shed 11 bases and J 5 bases; nucleotides not matched to a gene: 12. The CDR3 sequence: CASRGGQGIETQYF. CDR3 sequence (DNA): TGTGCCTCACGAGGTGGACAGGGGATCGAGACCCAGTACTTC.

This clonotype was detected only a few times. This chain connects TRBV7-9 to TRBJ1-1, with D possibly matching TRBD1 (5 bases). With 3 bases removed from V and 6 bases from J, the gap between germline ends came to 17 bases. Germline V gene sequence: CDR1 SEHNR, CDR2 FQNEAQ (reference sequence). The CDR3 loop spans 15 amino acids. This CDR3 reads CASSLWGTRGPEAFF. CDR3 nucleotides: TGTGCCAGCAGCTTGTGGGGGACTAGGGGTCCTGAAGCTTTCTTT.

This clonotype was seen more than once but under ten times. This chain links TRBV20-1 with TRBJ2-7; D is perhaps TRBD2 (7 bases). Germline V CDR1 and CDR2: DFQATT, SNEGSKA (reference sequence). This CDR3 is 14 amino acids long. Trimming cost V 0 bases and J 5 bases, with 14 bases left between them. CDR3 DNA: TGCAGTGCTAGAGATCCGGGGGGCATTAACGAGCAGTACTTC. Residues: CSARDPGGINEQYF.

The chain is built from TRBV5-1 and TRBJ1-1; perhaps TRBD1 as D (5 bases). Germline V gene sequence: CDR1 SGHRS, CDR2 YFSETQ. The V gene lost 4 bases and the J gene lost 5 bases, with 18 bases spanning the gap. The CDR3 covers 15 residues. The CDR3 nucleotides are TGCGCCAGCAGCCTAACAGGTGGGGCGTGGACTGAAGCTTTCTTT. Its translation is CASSLTGGAWTEAFF.

The genes are TRBV20-1 and TRBJ1-6, with a weak D call TRBD1 (6 bases). Deletions cut 6 bases from V and 0 bases from J, with 15 bases between. The length of the CDR3 is 16 residues. Per the germline V gene, CDR1 is DFQATT and CDR2 is SNEGSKA (reference sequence). CDR3 sequence: CSALRGGSSYNSPLHF. The CDR3 DNA reads as TGCAGTGCCCTTCGAGGGGGGAGCTCCTATAATTCACCCCTCCACTTT.

This chain uses TRBV2 with TRBJ2-3; the D is unclear. V shed 2 bases and J shed 2 bases, with 14 bases lying between them. Germline lookup yields CDR1 SNHLY and CDR2 FYNNEI. The CDR3 sequence is 16 residues long. This CDR3 is CASSELGGPFTDTQYF. For the CDR3, the DNA is TGTGCCAGCAGTGAACTGGGCGGTCCTTTCACAGATACGCAGTATTTT.

A few counts support this clonotype. V gene TRBV6-6 combines with J gene TRBJ2-6; D uncertain. The V end lost 8 bases, the J end lost 11 bases, and 16 bases lay between the germline ends. The length of the CDR3 is 13 residues. Germline CDR1 is MNHNY and CDR2 is SVGAGI (reference sequence). The CDR3 bases are TGTGCCAGCCGAACCAGGTTTACCGACGTCCTGACTTTC. Amino acid sequence: CASRTRFTDVLTF.

This clonotype was recorded at least ten times. The chain carries TRBV5-1 and TRBJ2-4, with 11 bases fitting TRBD1. This CDR3 is built from 14 residues. In germline, CDR1 is SGHRS, CDR2 YFSETQ. The junction had 5 bases not matched to a gene; V was cut back by 2 bases and J by 10 bases. The CDR3 sequence is CASSFWGQGEIQYF. Written as DNA, the CDR3 is TGCGCCAGCAGCTTTTGGGGACAGGGGGAGATTCAGTACTTC.

This clonotype was counted only a few times. This chain connects TRBV7-9 to TRBJ1-1, with TRBD1 as a possible D gene (5 bases). Germline V lookup: CDR1 SEHNR, CDR2 FQNEAQ (reference sequence). The CDR3 contains 12 residues. Trimming pared 5 bases from V and 8 bases from J, leaving 12 bases between. For the CDR3, the DNA is TGTGCCAGCAGCCCGGGGCTGGCAGAAGCTTTCTTT. It encodes CASSPGLAEAFF.

The V and J genes are TRBV7-6 and TRBJ2-7; tentatively, D is TRBD2 (6 bases). This CDR3 has 14 residues. With 3 bases removed from V and 4 bases from J, the gap between germline ends came to 13 bases. CDR1 SGHVS and CDR2 FNYEAQ come from the germline V gene. CDR3 loop: CASSLRDLEYEQYF. The CDR3 DNA reads TGTGCCAGCAGCTTGAGGGACTTAGAATACGAGCAGTACTTC. Full variable domain (remainder filled in from reference TRBV7-6 and TRBJ2-7): GAGVSQSPRYKVTKRGQDVALRCDPISGHVSLYWYRQALGQGPEFLTYFNYEAQQDKSGLPNDRFSAERPEGSISTLTIQRTEQRDSAMYRCASSLRDLEYEQYFGPGTRLTVT.

This clonotype was counted a few times. The chain combines TRBV10-3 with TRBJ2-2; 8 bases are a match to TRBD2. J lost 5 bases, V lost 10 bases, and 9 bases had no gene match. In germline, CDR1 is ENHRY, CDR2 SYGVKD. The CDR3 spans 14 residues. CDR3 sequence: CATASGGRTGELFF. The CDR3 DNA reads TGTGCCACCGCATCGGGGGGGAGGACCGGGGAGCTGTTTTTT.

The chain is built from TRBV20-1 and TRBJ1-5; D might be TRBD1 (5 bases). Germline V CDR1 and CDR2: DFQATT, SNEGSKA (reference sequence). V was shortened by 3 bases and J by 4 bases, with 7 bases between the two germline ends. CDR3 length equals 12 residues. CDR3 amino acids: CSASGGNQPQHF. The CDR3 DNA follows: TGCAGTGCTAGCGGGGGGAATCAGCCCCAGCATTTT.

The rearrangement uses TRBV3-1 and TRBJ2-5; TRBD1 matches at 9 bases. Per germline, CDR1 LGHDT and CDR2 YNNKEL (reference sequence). This CDR3 region has 15 residues. Unmatched junction bases numbered 7, after V lost 6 bases and J lost 2 bases. DNA of the CDR3: TGTGCCAGCAGGGCCGGGACAGGGCGGCAAGAGACCCAGTACTTC. It is translated as CASRAGTGRQETQYF.

This clonotype was seen repeatedly, ten times or more. This chain connects TRBV5-5 to TRBJ2-7, with unresolved D. The CDR3 length is 14 residues. V lost 3 bases to trimming and J lost 4 bases, with 14 bases between them. CDR1 is SGHKS and CDR2 is YYEKEE in the germline V gene (reference sequence). CDR3 in amino acids: CASSSSDWRYEQYF. The CDR3 DNA sequence: TGTGCCAGCAGCTCATCCGACTGGAGATACGAGCAGTACTTC.

This clonotype was seen only a few times. The chain links TRBV7-2 to TRBJ2-3; TRBD2 aligns across 8 bases. Per germline, CDR1 SGHTA and CDR2 FQGNSA. Germline trimming cut 2 bases from V and 1 base from J; bases unmatched to any gene: 11. The CDR3 consists of 18 residues. Here the CDR3 reads CASSLNRGGRVGTDTQYF. The DNA of the CDR3 is TGTGCCAGCAGCTTAAATCGGGGGGGCCGTGTGGGCACAGATACGCAGTATTTT.

The rearrangement uses TRBV20-1 and TRBJ1-1, with D possibly TRBD1 on 6 matching bases. Trimming removed 1 base from V and 4 bases from J, with 10 bases in between. The CDR3 spans 13 residues. Germline V gives CDR1 DFQATT, CDR2 SNEGSKA (reference sequence). CDR3 sequence reads: CSARGQVRTEAFF. The CDR3 DNA follows: TGCAGTGCTAGAGGACAGGTGCGCACTGAAGCTTTCTTT.

This clonotype was picked up a small number of times. The chain has TRBV3-1 and TRBJ2-5, with no clear D. V was trimmed by 1 base and J by 5 bases, leaving 14 bases between them. Germline-derived CDR1 and CDR2 are LGHDT and YNNKEL (reference sequence). This CDR3 comprises 15 residues. CDR3 in amino acids: CASSQGEVAVETQYF. CDR3 DNA sequence: TGTGCCAGCAGCCAAGGAGAGGTAGCCGTCGAGACCCAGTACTTC.